The rows below give T cell receptor beta chains drawn from one sample of a study of technical replicates of blood from a handful of donors. Repertoires were generated with immunoSEQ multiplex PCR, while TCRdb's copy carries only in-frame clones and drops some. The table records about 56,000 clones, 85% to 95% of them present only once. The sample consisted of PBMCs. These receptors originate from a human donor in good health. Some clones in this sample may be carry-over from other donors' samples. CDR3s leave out the opening cysteine and the closing phenylalanine or tryptophan. Each record gives: clone size, V gene, CDR3 protein. Clone sizes are given selectively: once, few, many, or a class where the clone is expanded.

>.|TRBV7-2
ASSSTSGRRYEQY
>.|TRBV11-3
ASSPARQEAGAGANVLT
>.|TRBV19
ASSISRATNEKLF
>.|TRBV9
ASSALAGNTEAF
>once|TRBV5-1
ASSKWEISTDTQY
>.|TRBV7-6
ASSYTSGGPTGELF
>once|TRBV14
ASSKRDVPGATTDTQY
>few|TRBV12-5
ASGLAGLGTGELF
>.|TRBV2
ASSEEAGLLSGRANEQY
>.|TRBV6-4
ASSAEGFGQPQH
>.|TRBV5-1
ASSLQLAGGRSPSNEQF
>.|TRBV15
ATSRGQARGSPLH
>.|TRBV15
ATSRDNGGVSEKLF
>.|TRBV9
ASSMGGMVGQPQH
>.|TRBV15
ATRGLALTDTQY
>.|TRBV6-1
ASRPDSRYNSPLH
>.|TRBV5-1
ASSTRGGNTGELF
>.|TRBV30
ACLDYRLSYEQY
>few|TRBV7-2
ASSLASGFSYEQY
>.|TRBV2
ASQVSRVGNQPQH
>.|TRBV7-2
ASKRESGWSRVVPDTQY
>.|TRBV19
AAQGQANTEAF
>once|TRBV7-2
ASSSQPLVRETQY
>.|TRBV4-2
ASSQDSGVVPYEQY
>.|TRBV9
ASSVEGTGLYSNQPQH
>.|TRBV11-2
ASSLDRLAGGL
>.|TRBV2
ASRNTMNTEAF
>.|TRBV30
AWSGWRGTYEQY
>.|TRBV7-2
ASSGPRDRGRGNSPLH
>.|TRBV2
ASSAGRWDEKLF
>.|TRBV6-1
ASSVPGQSYEQY
>.|TRBV7-2
ASSLVNRGLWNTIY
>.|TRBV30
AWSPRQGNYGYT
>.|TRBV27
ASRGQAVNEQY
>.|TRBV6-5
ASSPLGGAGMTQY
>.|TRBV7-2
ASSSQAGGGEQF
>.|TRBV7-9
ASSSRQGDNEKLF
>once|TRBV7-2
ASSYSIRLAGGTGELF
>.|TRBV27
ATQGTSSYEQY
>.|TRBV7-2
ASSSSRTDTQY
>once|TRBV7-2
ASSFRGTGSQGEQY